This T cell receptor (beta chain) is drawn from a study of vaccination and CD4 T cells after COVID-19. CD4+ T cells that had been cultured provided DNA sequenced with the Oncomine TCR Beta short-read assay. MiXCR was run by TCRdb on the PCR reads, yielding one entry per CDR3 protein. Counted here are about 15,000 distinct CDR3 sequences, 30% occurring once; the ten biggest clones make up about 17%. This clonotype was seen a handful of times. Antigen specificity is unknown. Treatment reported: roughly 10-day PBMC culture with coronavirus spike peptide pools or control peptides (ViraFEST assay). The J segment lost 6 bases and the V segment lost 10 bases, leaving 9 bases of the junction unmatched. The CDR3 is 13 residues long. The germline V gene encodes CDR1 MNHNS and CDR2 SASEGT.

The sequence derives from a human donor with COVID-19. This chain links TRBV6-1 with TRBJ1-1, with 9 bases that match TRBD1. Material: cultured CD4+ T cells from blood. The CDR3 bases are TGTGCCACCCGGACAGGGGAGTGGGCTGAAGCTTTCTTT. Protein: CATRTGEWAEAFF.